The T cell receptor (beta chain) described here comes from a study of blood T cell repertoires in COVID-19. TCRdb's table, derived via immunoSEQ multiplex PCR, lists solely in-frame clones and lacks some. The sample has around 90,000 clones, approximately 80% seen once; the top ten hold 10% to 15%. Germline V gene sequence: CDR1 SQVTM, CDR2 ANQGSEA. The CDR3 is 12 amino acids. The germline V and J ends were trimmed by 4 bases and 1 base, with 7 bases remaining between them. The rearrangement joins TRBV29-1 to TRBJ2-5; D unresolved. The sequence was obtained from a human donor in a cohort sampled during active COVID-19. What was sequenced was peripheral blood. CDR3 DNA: TGCAGCGTTGTTGTCTTCCAAGAGACCCAGTACTTC. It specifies CSVVVFQETQYF.